Sequencing of this T cell receptor (beta chain) was carried out in a study of shared clonotypes between healthy human individuals. Looking at the study overall: For every donor, three CD4 naive, three CD4 memory, two CD8 naive and one CD8 memory plates were used. Study-level findings and limits: Sequencing depth was a factor that was expected to affect clonotype sharing among donors.

This CDR3 comprises 15 residues. With 3 bases removed from V and 9 bases from J, the gap between germline ends came to 18 bases. Germline V CDR1 and CDR2: PRHDT, FYEKMQ (reference sequence). Each subset's genomic DNA was shared equally among a number of immunoSEQ plates. How the authors handled the data: Junction-only immunoSEQ data arrived without quality scores, meaning filtering differed. Method: immunoSEQ multiplex PCR; TCRdb's copy keeps in-frame clones and lacks some. V and J calls and clone size are as listed in that table; D and trimming were resolved from the DNA. The data hold about 92,000 clones, with 60% to 70% observed a single time. This clone was counted between two and nine times. What it binds is unknown.

The TCR comes from a young man in good health. The V call is TRBV13, the J call TRBJ2-1; a weak D match, TRBD2 (5 bases). Sequencing used memory CD8+ T cells sorted from blood. Sample subset: CD45RO+ cells pooled with CCR7-negative TemRA cells. As DNA, the CDR3 is TGTGCCAGCAGCTTTAGGACTGGCCGATTTGGTGAGCAGTTCTTC. Its protein product is CASSFRTGRFGEQFF.